The clone carrying this T cell receptor beta chain was seen once. Its antigen is unidentified. V gave up 2 bases and J gave up 5 bases, with 6 bases separating them. The germline CDR1 and CDR2 sequences are DFQATT and SNEGSKA (reference sequence). This CDR3 comprises 11 residues. The sample originates from a study of blood T cells in healthy people across ages. The use of a sample-barcoded 5' primer and a J-beta primer mix characterized a second PCR of roughly 6 to 11 cycles. Every cDNA molecule carried a tag from a template-switch adaptor bearing 12 random nucleotides. From the 5' RACE reads, TCRdb called clonotypes with MiXCR, one entry per CDR3 protein. Found here are around 690,000 distinct CDR3 sequences, 45% to 65% of them singletons; the top ten hold 30% to 45%. Findings and caveats of the study: With age, beta diversity per million T cells declined roughly linearly, significantly by about 40.

The chain carries TRBV20-1 and TRBJ1-2, with D unclear. The TCR comes from a man aged 55 to 70 in good health. The specimen was blood. Here the CDR3 reads CSARIQYGYTF. The CDR3 DNA reads as TGCAGTGCTAGAATACAGTATGGCTACACCTTC.